The present T cell receptor (beta chain) was sequenced within a study of T cell responses to AZD1222 COVID-19 vaccine. About the study: The study pooled second doses at about 4 or about 12 weeks. Whole-study findings and limits: Clonal diversity was possibly underestimated, and white British individuals and females predominated among donors.

J gave up 5 bases and V 1 base, and 2 bases lay outside the gene matches. The CDR3 loop spans 15 amino acids. Germline V gene data show CDR1 as LNHNV and CDR2 as YYDKDF (reference sequence). A word on this clone: Its target is not known.

The data were produced by immunoSEQ multiplex PCR, yet TCRdb's version contains in-frame clones alone and is incomplete. Of 95,000 to 100,000 clones in the sample, roughly nine tenths were seen once. The sample here was peripheral blood, taken on day 0 of AZD1222 vaccination. This chain connects TRBV15 to TRBJ1-5; 10 bases fit TRBD1. This receptor was taken from an adult in good health. CDR3 amino acids: CATSRGGTGDQPQHF. CDR3 DNA: TGTGCCACCAGCAGAGGGGGGACAGGGGATCAGCCCCAGCATTTT.